The 24 T cell receptor beta chains listed next were all sequenced from one sample in a study of CD8+CD57+ T cells in acquired aplastic anemia. Both TCR beta VDJ combination and CDR3 sequence profiling were carried out. Genomic DNA was the template for this profiling. TCRdb reprocessed the reads via MiXCR and lists one record per CDR3 protein. The table shows about 190,000 distinct CDR3 sequences, with less than 65% occurring only once. The sequenced sample consisted of sorted CD4+, CD8+, or CD8+CD57+ T cells (not recorded which) from PBMCs. These TCRs come from a human donor in good health, serving as a control.

This clonotype occurred many times. The chain couples TRBV10-3 to TRBJ1-2; unclear D gene. The V and J ends lost 6 bases and 2 bases respectively, with 22 bases between them. The germline V gene has CDR1 ENHRY and CDR2 SYGVKD. The CDR3 covers 17 residues. The CDR3 nucleotides read TGTGCCATCAGGGAGCCACCAATGGGCGAATTGAACTATGGCTACACCTTC. It codes for CAIREPPMGELNYGYTF.

The J gene is TRBJ2-7, the V gene TRBV7-9; 9 nucleotides align to TRBD1. J gave up 6 bases and V 5 bases, and 8 bases lay outside the gene matches. The CDR3 consists of 14 residues. Germline CDR1 and CDR2: SEHNR and FQNEAQ (reference sequence). The CDR3 nucleotides are TGTGCCAGCAGCCCCCCCGGGACAGGGCGCGAGCAGTACTTC. It yields the protein CASSPPGTGREQYF.

The J gene is TRBJ1-2, the V gene TRBV19; no clear D gene. The CDR3 loop spans 14 amino acids. Trimming cost V 4 bases and J 4 bases, with 13 bases left between them. Germline V lookup: CDR1 LNHDA, CDR2 SQIVND (reference sequence). The CDR3 protein is CASSTSQWTYGYTF. Here the CDR3 DNA reads TGTGCCAGTAGTACTTCCCAATGGACCTATGGCTACACCTTC.

This sequence joins TRBV5-1 and TRBJ1-2, with D possibly TRBD1 on 6 matching bases. CDR1 is SGHRS, CDR2 YFSETQ, per germline. V dropped 0 bases and J dropped 10 bases, with 13 bases sitting between them. This CDR3 region has 13 residues. In DNA form, the CDR3 reads TGCGCCAGCAGCTTGGGGAAGGGGGAAGACTACACCTTC. This encodes CASSLGKGEDYTF.

This clonotype was detected a few times. This chain connects TRBV18 to TRBJ1-2; D gene unclear. Germline V gives CDR1 KGHSH, CDR2 LQKENI. The CDR3 is 13 residues long. V dropped 3 bases and J dropped 4 bases, with 9 bases sitting between them. CDR3 sequence: CASSPPIAYGYTF. In DNA, the CDR3 is TGTGCCAGCTCACCCCCGATAGCCTATGGCTACACCTTC. Variable domain in full (rest from reference TRBV18 and TRBJ1-2): NAGVMQNPRHLVRRRGQEARLRCSPMKGHSHVYWYRQLPEEGLKFMVYLQKENIIDESGMPKERFSAEFPKEGPSILRIQQVVRGDSAAYFCASSPPIAYGYTFGSGTRLTVV.

This clonotype was seen at least ten times. The genes are TRBV27 and TRBJ2-1; 11 bases are shared with TRBD1. This CDR3 comprises 14 residues. V shed 10 bases and J 7 bases; nucleotides not matched to a gene: 9. CDR1 is MNHEY, CDR2 SMNVEV, per germline (reference sequence). The CDR3 coding sequence is TGTGCCACCGAGACCGGGACAGGGGGAAATGAGCAGTTCTTC. Residues: CATETGTGGNEQFF.

This clonotype has a single count. Being one base from a much bigger clone, this may be a read error. Written as DNA, the CDR3 is TGCGCCAGCAGCTCTTCTGAGCTTGAGAATTCACCCCTCCACTTT. This gives the protein CASSSSELENSPLHF. This rearrangement joins TRBV9 to TRBJ1-6; no clear D. Germline-derived CDR1 and CDR2 are SGDLS and YYNGEE. CDR3 length: 15 residues.

This clonotype was detected a few times. The rearrangement uses TRBV7-9 and TRBJ1-6, with no clear D. The CDR3 contains 17 residues. CDR1 and CDR2 from the germline V gene are SEHNR and FQNEAQ (reference sequence). Trimming took off 3 bases at V and 2 bases at J, with 14 bases between the two ends. CDR3 amino acids: CASSFGLGQAYNSPLHF. CDR3 DNA: TGTGCCAGCAGCTTTGGTCTAGGGCAGGCCTATAATTCACCCCTCCACTTT.

As to this clonotype: The CDR3 ends on some other residue instead of the conserved phenylalanine or tryptophan, so this is likely a read error. The chain has TRBV10-3 and TRBJ1-3; no definite D call. CDR3 length equals 12 residues. The V end was cut by 0 bases, the J end by 8 bases, with 5 bases between. CDR1 is ENHRY, CDR2 SYGVKD, per germline. As DNA, the CDR3 is TGTGCCATCAGTGAGTCGAGTGACACCATATATTCC. Residues: CAISESSDTIYS.

This clonotype has a handful of counts. The J gene is TRBJ1-2, the V gene TRBV3-1; TRBD1 aligns across 8 bases. V lost 0 bases to trimming and J lost 3 bases; unmatched junction nucleotides: 21. Germline assignment: CDR1 LGHDT and CDR2 YNNKEL (reference sequence). This CDR3 is 21 amino acids long. The CDR3 DNA sequence: TGTGCCAGCAGCCAAGATTTCCGCTCACGGAAACCGCTGACAGGGGACTATGGCTACACCTTC. It yields the protein CASSQDFRSRKPLTGDYGYTF.

The V and J genes are TRBV19 and TRBJ1-6; 8 bases fit TRBD1. The germline CDR1 and CDR2 sequences are LNHDA and SQIVND (reference sequence). The ends lost 7 bases at V and 9 bases at J; junction bases unmatched: 5. The length of the CDR3 is 13 residues. The CDR3, as DNA: TGTGCCAGTAATACAGGGGGATTTTCACCCCTCCACTTT. As protein: CASNTGGFSPLHF.

This clonotype was recorded many times. The junction and the germline gene differ at one end; a read error may be behind it. This CDR3 reads CASTGTGGAWLF. CDR3 nucleotides: TGTGCCAGCACCGGGACAGGGGGCGCATGGCTCTTC. V gene TRBV2 combines with J gene TRBJ1-2; 12 bases agree with TRBD1. CDR1 SNHLY and CDR2 FYNNEI come from the germline V gene. The CDR3 extends over 12 amino acids.

The chain is built from TRBV19 and TRBJ1-1; 7 positions match TRBD1. Germline CDR1 LNHDA, CDR2 SQIVND (reference sequence). V trimming: 4 bases; J trimming: 1 base; junction bases outside the gene matches: 6. The CDR3 extends over 15 amino acids. DNA for the CDR3: TGTGCCAGTAGTACCTACGGACAGGCGAACACTGAAGCTTTCTTT. Its translation is CASSTYGQANTEAFF.

The chain combines TRBV7-2 with TRBJ2-1; the D call may be TRBD1 or TRBD2 (5 bases each). In germline, CDR1 is SGHTA, CDR2 FQGNSA. The CDR3 sequence is 14 residues long. Trimming cost V 2 bases and J 10 bases, with 15 bases left between them. This CDR3 is CASSLTRGTYEQFF. The DNA for the CDR3 is TGTGCCAGCAGCTTAACGAGGGGAACCTACGAGCAGTTCTTC.

This clonotype appeared a few times. The V call is TRBV7-2, the J call TRBJ2-3; TRBD1 might be the D (6 bases). This CDR3 region has 17 residues. Trimming cost V 5 bases and J 2 bases, with 20 bases left between them. CDR1 and CDR2 from the germline V gene are SGHTA and FQGNSA. This chain's CDR3 is CASSQDAIEGDTDTQYF. CDR3 nucleotide sequence: TGTGCCAGCAGCCAAGACGCCATCGAGGGGGACACAGATACGCAGTATTTT.

This clonotype has a count of ten or more. This chain uses TRBV7-9 with TRBJ1-4, with D maybe TRBD1 (6 bases). The germline V and J ends were trimmed by 1 base and 1 base, with 10 bases remaining between them. The CDR3 extends over 16 amino acids. CDR1 and CDR2 (germline): SEHNR, FQNEAQ (reference sequence). The CDR3 nucleotides read TGTGCCAGCAGCTTAGGGTTCAGGGGAACTAATGAAAAACTGTTTTTT. This gives the protein CASSLGFRGTNEKLFF.

The chain uses TRBV29-1 and TRBJ2-7; D gene uncertain. The CDR3 has 14 amino acids. Germline V CDR1 and CDR2: SQVTM, ANQGSEA. V shed 3 bases and J shed 1 base, with 13 bases lying between them. CDR3 sequence: CSVDEGIGSYEQYF. In DNA form, the CDR3 reads TGCAGCGTTGATGAAGGAATCGGGTCCTACGAGCAGTACTTC.

The sample holds many counts of this clonotype. J is TRBJ1-5 and V is TRBV19; unclear D gene. Germline CDR1 is LNHDA and CDR2 is SQIVND (reference sequence). Deletions cut 1 base from V and 3 bases from J, with 10 bases between. This CDR3 contains 15 residues. The CDR3 region has the DNA TGTGCCAGTAGTATAGGGTCTCGTAACAATCAGCCCCAGCATTTT. It specifies CASSIGSRNNQPQHF.

The V and J genes are TRBV29-1 and TRBJ1-4; 9 bases line up with TRBD1. This CDR3 spans 12 amino acids. The trim removed 4 bases at V and 13 bases at J, leaving 7 bases unmatched. CDR1 is SQVTM and CDR2 is ANQGSEA in the germline V gene. This CDR3 is CSVGGQGSLLFF. For the CDR3, the DNA is TGCAGCGTTGGAGGACAGGGGTCACTACTGTTTTTT.

This sequence joins TRBV24-1 and TRBJ2-3, with no clear D. In germline, CDR1 is KGHDR, CDR2 SFDVKD. V dropped 4 bases and J dropped 4 bases, with 8 bases sitting between them. The CDR3 is 13 residues long. The CDR3 loop is CATSEAGADTQYF. DNA of the CDR3: TGTGCCACCAGTGAGGCAGGCGCAGATACGCAGTATTTT.

This clonotype was detected ten times or more. The rearrangement uses TRBV5-1 and TRBJ1-1, with D perhaps matching TRBD1 (6 bases). V lost 2 bases and J 8 bases, leaving 7 bases between the germline ends. The CDR3 is 11 residues long. Germline CDR1 reads SGHRS; CDR2 reads YFSETQ. The DNA for the CDR3 is TGCGCCAGCAGCTTTGGACAGGAAGCTTTCTTT. Encoded protein: CASSFGQEAFF.

This clonotype has a handful of counts. V usage is TRBV7-9 and J usage is TRBJ2-7, with D possibly being TRBD2 (6 bases). This CDR3 has 14 residues. The V gene lost 1 base and the J gene lost 5 bases, with 12 bases spanning the gap. The germline V gene encodes CDR1 SEHNR and CDR2 FQNEAQ (reference sequence). This CDR3 is CASSLGSGVDEQYF. CDR3 nucleotides: TGTGCCAGCAGCTTAGGTTCGGGGGTTGACGAGCAGTACTTC.

This clonotype has a count of ten or more. The chain has TRBV29-1 and TRBJ1-1; D is uncertain. With 3 bases removed from V and 1 base from J, the gap between germline ends came to 9 bases. Germline CDR1 is SQVTM and CDR2 is ANQGSEA. This CDR3 contains 13 residues. CDR3 amino acids: CSVEFDRNTEAFF. For the CDR3, the DNA is TGCAGCGTTGAGTTTGACCGGAACACTGAAGCTTTCTTT.

This clonotype was recorded at least ten times. V and J are TRBV12-3 or TRBV12-4 and TRBJ2-1; possible D gene TRBD2, 5 bases. The CDR3 is 15 residues long. Trimming removed 3 bases at V and 5 bases at J, with 14 bases between. DNA for the CDR3: TGTGCCAGCAGTTTTTTCGGGGAAGGAGACAATGAGCAGTTCTTC. Encoded protein: CASSFFGEGDNEQFF.